What follows is one T cell receptor beta chain and its context. Its antigen is currently not known. No clone much larger than this one lies a single base away; base qualities are absent. Library construction relied on the immunoSEQ multiplex PCR assay. For the multiplex PCR, a mixture combining 60 forward primers for TCR Vbeta segments and 13 reverse primers for TCR Jbeta segments was used. The CDR3 region of rearranged TCR beta genes was amplified from genomic DNA with a multiplex PCR assay. Amplified TCR beta libraries were sequenced as 87-base-pair reads on the Illumina HiSeq System. The paper's processing steps were these. Across the roughly 600 repertoires, a later analysis counted 75 million to 90 million unique TCR beta chains, roughly 11 million of which were shared by at least two donors. A nearest-neighbor algorithm error-corrected the raw reads and collapsed the reads into unique sequences, merging closely related sequences to remove PCR and sequencing errors. V, D and J gene segments were assigned by aligning CDR3 sequences to IMGT reference sequences. For a sequence to be retained, at least a six-nucleotide match to both a V gene segment and a J gene segment was required. Rearrangements were classified as productive when the CDR3 lacked stop codons and remained in frame with V and J, and all other rearrangements were classified as non-productive. Following IMGT convention, CDR3 was defined as the stretch from the second conserved V-encoded cysteine to the conserved J-encoded phenylalanine. Sequences without an unambiguous match to a single V gene segment were excluded from the earlier analysis of approximately 600 of the donors. In an earlier analysis of approximately 610 of the donors, V segments were called functional above 56.7% productive rearrangements and were called segregating when the between-donor standard deviation exceeded 5%. A statistical classification framework was developed to diagnose cytomegalovirus status using the catalog of TCR beta chain sequences. A later analysis assigned V and J genes by comparing TCR nucleotide sequences with IMGT/GENE-DB human TR gene sequences. A later analysis assigned CDR3 sequences and most-parsimonious VDJ recombination scenarios with the TCRdist pipeline. A later analysis defined each TCR beta chain by its CDR3 amino acid sequence plus V-gene family, and excluded reads lacking a unique V-gene family. In a later analysis, 450 to 600 highly shared, low-generation-probability nucleotide sequences were removed to address suspected cross-contamination and a sequencing artifact. In a later analysis, a clonal expansion index was calculated for each public chain from normalized within-repertoire ranks of inferred template counts. In a later analysis, generation probabilities were computed with a VDJ recombination model fitted to out-of-frame rearrangements, and the resulting probabilities were checked against IGoR. Hypergeometric tests were used in a later analysis to score TCR-TCR, TCR-HLA and TCR-CMV co-occurrence, with a repertoire-size bias correction applied to the TCR pairs. False discovery rates were estimated in a later analysis by permuting HLA or CMV assignments 20 times. A later analysis grouped co-occurring TCRs with DBSCAN, adding TCRdist sequence similarity when clustering within HLA-allele-positive subsets. For co-occurrence clustering, repertoires with fewer than 30,000 or more than 120,000 public chains were excluded, along with four to six repertoires with anomalous nucleotide sharing. TCRdb mirrors the immuneACCESS table, restricted to in-frame sequences. Some clones are absent from its copies; in checked studies, under half trace to an unresolved V gene, and the reason for the others is unknown. The V and J calls and clone size were taken over from that table, and D and trimming were inferred from the DNA. In this sample the table shows about 140,000 clones, around 75% of which occur a single time. The top ten clonotypes cover approximately 1.6% of the sample.

The cohort comprised more than 550 healthy bone marrow donors. At the time of sampling, every cohort member was nominally healthy, though immune exposures that went unrecorded were likely present. The donor tested CMV seronegative, placing the donor among the 300 to 400 seronegative members of the cohort. Every donor gave a peripheral blood sample, and the peripheral blood mononuclear cells from that sample were used for TCR beta sequencing. Genomic DNA was extracted from the blood cell samples with the Qiagen DNeasy Blood Extraction Kit. These data originate in a study of cytomegalovirus exposure and HLA in healthy donors (dated by TCRdb to about 2017). With respect to the entire study: According to an earlier analysis of 550 to 700 of the donors, about 180 million T cells yielded over 90 million unique TCR beta sequences and approximately 300 Gb of sequence data. High-throughput TCR immunosequencing, statistical association of individual TCRs with disease status, and machine learning were combined to predict cytomegalovirus infection status. Besides the first cohort of about 730 subjects, a separate validation cohort made up of over 100 different subjects was used. To decide whether each TCR beta V gene segment behaved as functional or pseudogenic, an earlier analysis of approximately 600 of the donors relied on high-throughput TCR beta sequencing. The study was designed to test whether signatures of past pathogen exposure could be identified by cataloging public T cell receptors. Donor age, sex, ethnicity and CMV serostatus were collected together with the repertoire data. All discovery cohort repertoires had been generated on a single sequencing platform. Among the roughly 430 genotyped donors, approximately 76% belonged to the genetic ancestry cluster associated with self-reported Caucasian donors. Rather than drawing on any new phenotypic data, the later analysis identified candidate immune exposures from TCR beta sequences and the way those sequences occurred across donors. A later analysis re-analyzed previously published TCR beta repertoires from 666 donors and added high-resolution HLA genotyping to study TCR occurrence patterns. Genome-wide SNP genotypes for about 60% of the roughly 670 donors were used in a later genetic analysis, which treated that subset as a discovery cohort. The study used immunosequencing to profile the T cell repertoires of several hundred subjects and linked those repertoires to cytomegalovirus serostatus. Four or five DR-DQ haplotypes were handled as single units for association and clustering because linkage in the cohort was strong. Among 300 to 450 genotyped donors of the cohort, an average of roughly 240,000 unique TCR beta nucleotide sequences were sequenced per donor, around 18% of them non-productive. Typing coverage varied by locus: roughly 620-640 donors for A, B, C, DRB1 and DQB1; approximately 520 for DQA1; approximately 610 for DPA1; roughly 470 for DPB1. An early release that covered approximately 600 HLA-typed donors contained around 330 gigabases of sequencing data and approximately 85 million unique TCR sequences. HLA typing covered class I and class II loci at four-digit resolution. The paper as a whole reports these results and caveats: Because some donors lacked HLA typing at each locus, the association tests relied only on the typed subset. An earlier analysis of roughly 570 of the donors showed that most TCR beta V segments appeared in productive rearrangements either about 90% or about 30% of the time, which broadly matched IMGT annotations. In this cohort, only TCR beta chains were sequenced, and detectable features were limited by the absence of alpha or paired-chain data. Correlated functional status among segregating V segments might be attributable to linkage disequilibrium, but an unknown experimental factor could not be ruled out. Across donors, most TCR sequences were observed very rarely, whereas some public TCRs were present in many individuals. A later analysis reported that several top co-occurrence clusters appeared linked to parvovirus B19, influenza, CMV and Epstein-Barr virus. Because counts were too low, about 15 rarely observed V segments, including chromosome 9 orphons, were left out of the earlier analysis of roughly 600 of the donors. A cluster of highly shared sequence variants was judged likely to represent a technical artifact of the sequencing pipeline. When HLA alleles, especially DR and DQ, strongly co-occurred, attributing TCR associations to individual alleles was difficult. Some IMGT-functional V segments, including TRBV6-2 and TRBV6-3, could not be told apart with the 87-base-pair reads, so those segments were excluded. At a false discovery rate of 0.05, a later analysis linked 16,951 TCR beta sequences to specific HLA alleles. The classifier was reported to diagnose cytomegalovirus status with high specificity and sensitivity in both the original and validation cohorts. The authors suggested that the approach could potentially be generalized to other disease states and immunological phenotypes. A further reported finding was that TCR beta sequences accurately predicted the HLA-A and HLA-B alleles for most subjects in the first cohort. A total of some 180 TCR beta chains were listed by the study as associated with cytomegalovirus. For the cohort, immune exposure information was limited to CMV serostatus. According to a later analysis, most CMV-associated TCR beta chains appeared to be HLA-restricted, and the HLA associations seemed to be driven largely by CMV exposure. An association between a missense DCLRE1C variant and V-gene and J-gene trimming of TCR beta chains was found in a later genetic analysis and replicated in an independent cohort. According to a later genetic analysis, donors in an Asian-associated ancestry cluster had fewer N-insertions in productive TCRs than the roughly 660-donor mean. According to a later analysis, TCR association rates differed among HLA loci, with DRB1 alleles showing the most associated TCRs and HLA-C alleles showing the fewest. Roughly uniform sequencing depth across donors was assumed in presence/absence analyses, although this assumption may not hold. A later analysis found that HLA-associated TCR beta chains were more clonally expanded and had lower generation probabilities than equally common non-associated chains. In vitro tests confirmed that a few of the cytomegalovirus-associated TCR beta chains recognize cytomegalovirus antigens.

Sequences ENHRY (CDR1) and SYGVKD (CDR2) are obtained from the germline V gene. Relative to germline, V is 6 bases shorter and J is 8 bases shorter, with 13 bases between their ends. The CDR3 sequence holds 13 residues, the cysteine and phenylalanine included. The kept DNA is CDR3 alone, 39 bases in frame from the first base. Sequencing input: PBMCs. This TCR was sampled from a woman between 35 and 50 years old in good health and CMV-seronegative. The chain employs TRBV10-3 and TRBJ1-4, and possibly TRBD1, on 6 matching bases. The nucleotides are TGTGCCATCAGGGGGGCGGCGCGAGAAAAACTGTTTTTT. Its protein product is CAIRGAAREKLFF.